This TCR beta chain stems from a study of T-cell reconstitution after alpha-beta-depleted transplantation in children. The TCRbeta library was prepared with unique molecular identifiers. TCRdb reanalysed the PCR reads using MiXCR and keeps one entry per CDR3 protein. Here the sample spans about 600,000 distinct CDR3 sequences, roughly a tenth being singletons. The CDR3 spans 13 residues. Germline values: CDR1 MNHEY, CDR2 SVGEGT. V gave up 6 bases and J gave up 4 bases; unmatched junction bases: 5. This clonotype was seen many times. The gene calls are TRBV6-2 or TRBV6-3 and TRBJ2-5; TRBD1 matches at 7 bases. This TCR was recovered from a human donor who donated a stem cell graft to a child with acute myeloid leukemia. Source: PBMCs from the stem cell graft donor, taken from the stem cell graft. The CDR3 region is CASSDRVGETQYF. For the CDR3, the DNA is TGTGCCAGCAGCGACAGGGTTGGAGAGACCCAGTACTTC.